A selection of T cell receptor beta chains follows, all from one sample in a study of T cell repertoires in cytomegalovirus infection. TCRdb analysed the reads with MiXCR anew, one entry per CDR3 protein. The table has some 700,000 distinct CDR3 sequences, about 40% seen once; the top ten hold around 3%. The source material was PBMCs. These receptors all stem from a human donor in good health (CMV status not recorded). Some clones in this sample may be carry-over from other donors' samples. Each CDR3 is given with its conserved first and last residue. Each record gives: V gene, clone size, D gene, J gene, CDR3 DNA, CDR3 protein. D genes are given only for firm matches. Clone size is stated in some rows and not others, as once, few, many or a class when expanded.

V gene: TRBV7-6; clone size: few; D gene: .; J gene: TRBJ2-7; CDR3 DNA: TGTGCCAGCAGCCAAGAGGCGGGTTTCTACGAGCAGTACTTC; CDR3 protein: CASSQEAGFYEQYF
V gene: TRBV27; clone size: .; D gene: .; J gene: TRBJ2-7; CDR3 DNA: TGTGCCAGCAGTTTACTAGGCGATTCCTACGAGCAGTACTTC; CDR3 protein: CASSLLGDSYEQYF
V gene: TRBV18; clone size: few; D gene: TRBD1; J gene: TRBJ2-1; CDR3 DNA: TGTGCCAGCTCACCACGGGACAGGGTGTGGAATGAGCAGTTCTTC; CDR3 protein: CASSPRDRVWNEQFF
V gene: TRBV28; clone size: .; D gene: .; J gene: TRBJ2-5; CDR3 DNA: TGTGCCAGCAGCCCCGGACAGCGGCTACCCCAAGAGACCCAGTACTTC; CDR3 protein: CASSPGQRLPQETQYF
V gene: TRBV28; clone size: .; D gene: .; J gene: TRBJ1-1; CDR3 DNA: TGTGCCAGCCATGACCAGAGGGTTGGAGCTTTCTTT; CDR3 protein: CASHDQRVGAFF
V gene: TRBV7-9; clone size: .; D gene: .; J gene: TRBJ1-2; CDR3 DNA: TGTGCCAGCAGCCCCCAACGATCAGCAGACTATGGCAACACCTTC; CDR3 protein: CASSPQRSADYGNTF
V gene: TRBV28; clone size: few; D gene: .; J gene: TRBJ2-2; CDR3 DNA: TGTGCCAGCAGTTCTCCCTCACTCCCTAACACCGGGGAGCTGTTTTTT; CDR3 protein: CASSSPSLPNTGELFF
V gene: TRBV15; clone size: .; D gene: TRBD1; J gene: TRBJ2-3; CDR3 DNA: TGTGCCACCAGCGGAGGACAGGGCACAGATACGCAGTATTTT; CDR3 protein: CATSGGQGTDTQYF
V gene: TRBV6-1; clone size: .; D gene: .; J gene: TRBJ1-1; CDR3 DNA: TGTGCCGGCGGACAGAGGAACACTGAAGCTTTCTTT; CDR3 protein: CAGGQRNTEAFF
V gene: TRBV19; clone size: .; D gene: .; J gene: TRBJ2-3; CDR3 DNA: TGTGCCATTATTATAGGGGGGGGGGCAGCAGATACGCAGTATTTT; CDR3 protein: CAIIIGGGAADTQYF
V gene: TRBV7-6; clone size: .; D gene: TRBD2; J gene: TRBJ2-7; CDR3 DNA: TGTGCCAGCAGTAAGCGGGAGGGCCTCTACGAGCAGTACTTC; CDR3 protein: CASSKREGLYEQYF
V gene: TRBV20-1; clone size: .; D gene: .; J gene: TRBJ2-7; CDR3 DNA: TGCAGTGCGACGCGGGACAGTTTCTACGAGCAGTACTTC; CDR3 protein: CSATRDSFYEQYF
V gene: TRBV12-3/TRBV12-4; clone size: .; D gene: TRBD2; J gene: TRBJ2-2; CDR3 DNA: TGTGCCAGCACCGCTAGCGGGGGTACCGGGGAGCTGTTTTTT; CDR3 protein: CASTASGGTGELFF
V gene: TRBV28; clone size: .; D gene: TRBD1; J gene: TRBJ1-2; CDR3 DNA: TGTGCCAGCAGTTTAAGCCCGACGTCCAGGGGGCTTCACGGCTACACCTTC; CDR3 protein: CASSLSPTSRGLHGYTF
V gene: TRBV6-6; clone size: .; D gene: TRBD2; J gene: TRBJ2-2; CDR3 DNA: TGTGCCAGCAGGGCTCGGGCCGCGGGGGGAGGAGAGCCCGGGGAGCTGTTTTTT; CDR3 protein: CASRARAAGGGEPGELFF
V gene: TRBV24-1; clone size: .; D gene: .; J gene: TRBJ2-1; CDR3 DNA: TGTGCCACCAGTGATTTCGGGGAACGATACAATGAGCAGTTCTTC; CDR3 protein: CATSDFGERYNEQFF
V gene: TRBV12-3/TRBV12-4; clone size: few; D gene: TRBD1; J gene: TRBJ1-1; CDR3 DNA: TGTGCCAGCGGGGACAGTGAAGCTTTCTTT; CDR3 protein: CASGDSEAFF
V gene: TRBV14; clone size: .; D gene: TRBD1; J gene: TRBJ1-3; CDR3 DNA: TGTGCCAGCAGCTACGGACAGGGGGCAACTGGAAACACCATATATTTT; CDR3 protein: CASSYGQGATGNTIYF
V gene: TRBV12-3/TRBV12-4; clone size: few; D gene: .; J gene: TRBJ2-7; CDR3 DNA: TGTGCCAGCAGTCTCAAGGGACTCGGCTTCGGGAGCTCCTACGAGCAGTACTTC; CDR3 protein: CASSLKGLGFGSSYEQYF
V gene: TRBV7-8; clone size: .; D gene: .; J gene: TRBJ2-6; CDR3 DNA: TGTGCCAGCAGCTCCCGTCCGACAGGAAACAACGTCCTGACTTTC; CDR3 protein: CASSSRPTGNNVLTF
V gene: TRBV19; clone size: few; D gene: TRBD2; J gene: TRBJ2-2; CDR3 DNA: TGTGCCAGTCATAGCGGGGGTAACACCGGGGAGCTGTTTTTT; CDR3 protein: CASHSGGNTGELFF
V gene: TRBV5-4; clone size: few; D gene: .; J gene: TRBJ2-7; CDR3 DNA: TGTGCCAGCAGCTTAGGCGACACTTCCTACGAGCAGTACTTC; CDR3 protein: CASSLGDTSYEQYF
V gene: TRBV4-2; clone size: .; D gene: .; J gene: TRBJ2-3; CDR3 DNA: TGTGCCAGCAGCCAAGGACTAGAGGAGGATTTT; CDR3 protein: CASSQGLEEDF
V gene: TRBV28; clone size: .; D gene: .; J gene: TRBJ2-5; CDR3 DNA: TGTGCCAGCAGCCGCGACCGCCCTCAAGAGACCCAGTACTTC; CDR3 protein: CASSRDRPQETQYF
V gene: TRBV3-1; clone size: many; D gene: .; J gene: TRBJ1-2; CDR3 DNA: TGTGCCAGCAGCCAAGCAGGGGAAATAGGCTACACCTTC; CDR3 protein: CASSQAGEIGYTF
V gene: TRBV29-1; clone size: few; D gene: TRBD1; J gene: TRBJ2-3; CDR3 DNA: TGCAGCGTTGAAGGACAGGGGGGGACTTCATATACGCAGTATTTT; CDR3 protein: CSVEGQGGTSYTQYF
V gene: TRBV20-1; clone size: once; D gene: .; J gene: TRBJ2-2; CDR3 DNA: TGCAGTGCTAGAGTAGGTCAGAGCTTGAACACCGGGGAGCTGTTTTTT; CDR3 protein: CSARVGQSLNTGELFF
V gene: TRBV12-3/TRBV12-4; clone size: .; D gene: .; J gene: TRBJ2-6; CDR3 DNA: TGTGCCAGCAGTCTCCATCCCAGGGTTACTGGGGCCAACGTCCTGACTTTC; CDR3 protein: CASSLHPRVTGANVLTF
V gene: TRBV5-1; clone size: few; D gene: TRBD2; J gene: TRBJ2-1; CDR3 DNA: TGCGCCAGCAGCTTGGACTTCCCCACTAGCGGGAGGTATGGTGAGCAGTTCTTC; CDR3 protein: CASSLDFPTSGRYGEQFF
V gene: TRBV6-1; clone size: .; D gene: TRBD1; J gene: TRBJ2-2; CDR3 DNA: TGTGCCAGCAGCTCACAGGGGGCTCTGACCCCTGGGGAGCTGTTTTTT; CDR3 protein: CASSSQGALTPGELFF
V gene: TRBV6-5; clone size: few; D gene: .; J gene: TRBJ1-1; CDR3 DNA: TGTGCCAGCAGTTACTCGATAGGTCTCTTTGGTAGGGGAACTGAAGCTTTCTTT; CDR3 protein: CASSYSIGLFGRGTEAFF
V gene: TRBV7-6; clone size: .; D gene: .; J gene: TRBJ1-1; CDR3 DNA: TGTGCCAGCAGTCCTTCCGGGACGGTTAACACTGAAGCTTTATTT; CDR3 protein: CASSPSGTVNTEALF
V gene: TRBV7-8; clone size: many; D gene: .; J gene: TRBJ1-1; CDR3 DNA: TGTGCCAGCAGCTTAGATCAGGGGTCGGATGAAGCTTTCTTT; CDR3 protein: CASSLDQGSDEAFF
V gene: TRBV7-2; clone size: many; D gene: TRBD2; J gene: TRBJ2-7; CDR3 DNA: TGTGCCAGCAGCATGCAGAGGACTAGCAGCTACGAGCAGTACTTC; CDR3 protein: CASSMQRTSSYEQYF
V gene: TRBV7-2; clone size: many; D gene: .; J gene: TRBJ1-1; CDR3 DNA: TGTGCCAGCAGCTTAGCGGGGCGCGGCACTGAAGCTTTCTTT; CDR3 protein: CASSLAGRGTEAFF
V gene: TRBV6-1; clone size: few; D gene: TRBD2; J gene: TRBJ2-6; CDR3 DNA: TGTGCCAGCAGTGGACTAGCGGGCTCTGGGGCCAACGTCCTGACTTTC; CDR3 protein: CASSGLAGSGANVLTF
V gene: TRBV5-1; clone size: .; D gene: .; J gene: TRBJ2-2; CDR3 DNA: TGCGCCAGCAGCCCCAGGGTGGCCGGGGAGCTGTTTTTT; CDR3 protein: CASSPRVAGELFF
V gene: TRBV7-4; clone size: few; D gene: TRBD1; J gene: TRBJ1-2; CDR3 DNA: TGTGCCAGCACCCAGGGACAGGGGGATCACTATGGCTACACCTTC; CDR3 protein: CASTQGQGDHYGYTF
V gene: TRBV18; clone size: .; D gene: .; J gene: TRBJ1-5; CDR3 DNA: TGTGCCAGCTATCCCCTAGGGGATACTAGCAATCAGCCCCAGCATTTT; CDR3 protein: CASYPLGDTSNQPQHF
V gene: TRBV7-2; clone size: few; D gene: TRBD2; J gene: TRBJ2-1; CDR3 DNA: TGTGCCAGCAGCCTCTCCGGGACTAGCGGATACAATGAGCAGTTCTTC; CDR3 protein: CASSLSGTSGYNEQFF
V gene: TRBV7-9; clone size: once; D gene: .; J gene: TRBJ2-3; CDR3 DNA: TGTGCCAGCATCGACAAGGCGGTGTATACGCAGTATTTT; CDR3 protein: CASIDKAVYTQYF
V gene: TRBV11-3; clone size: .; D gene: TRBD1; J gene: TRBJ2-1; CDR3 DNA: TGTGCCAGCAGCCGTACCAGACAGGGTTCCTACAATGAGCAGTTCTTC; CDR3 protein: CASSRTRQGSYNEQFF
V gene: TRBV28; clone size: .; D gene: .; J gene: TRBJ1-4; CDR3 DNA: TGTGCCAGCAGTAGCGGGGGACTTGAAAAACTGTTTTTT; CDR3 protein: CASSSGGLEKLFF
V gene: TRBV20-1; clone size: .; D gene: .; J gene: TRBJ2-2; CDR3 DNA: TGCAGTGCTAGAATTATAAGGGTCAAAGACACCGGGGAGCTGTTTTTT; CDR3 protein: CSARIIRVKDTGELFF
V gene: TRBV16; clone size: few; D gene: .; J gene: TRBJ1-2; CDR3 DNA: TGTGCCAGCAGCCAATCACCCGGAGGGGGGTATGGCTACACCTTC; CDR3 protein: CASSQSPGGGYGYTF
V gene: TRBV7-8; clone size: many; D gene: .; J gene: TRBJ1-1; CDR3 DNA: TGTGCCAGCAGCTTAGGCCCAACTGAAGCTTTCTTT; CDR3 protein: CASSLGPTEAFF
V gene: TRBV11-2; clone size: few; D gene: TRBD1; J gene: TRBJ1-1; CDR3 DNA: TGTGCCAGCAGCGGCGACAGGGGGAGGTTTGGGGAAGCTTTCTTT; CDR3 protein: CASSGDRGRFGEAFF
V gene: TRBV6-2/TRBV6-3; clone size: once; D gene: TRBD1; J gene: TRBJ1-4; CDR3 DNA: TGTTCCAGCAGTCAGAATGGACAGGGGAATGGAAAACTGTTTTTT; CDR3 protein: CSSSQNGQGNGKLFF
V gene: TRBV6-5; clone size: .; D gene: .; J gene: TRBJ2-3; CDR3 DNA: TGTGCCAGCAGTTACTCTTCTGGGAGGAGAGGCACAGATACGCAGTATTTT; CDR3 protein: CASSYSSGRRGTDTQYF
V gene: TRBV25-1; clone size: few; D gene: .; J gene: TRBJ2-7; CDR3 DNA: TGTGCCAGCAGCCCATGGGGTCTCAACTCCTACGAGCAGTACTTC; CDR3 protein: CASSPWGLNSYEQYF
V gene: TRBV2; clone size: few; D gene: TRBD2; J gene: TRBJ2-7; CDR3 DNA: TGTGCCAGCAGTGAATTTGGCCTAGCGGAGTACTCCTACGAGCAGTACTTC; CDR3 protein: CASSEFGLAEYSYEQYF
V gene: TRBV5-5; clone size: .; D gene: .; J gene: TRBJ2-6; CDR3 DNA: TGTGCCAGCAGCTTGTCGGGGGGCAATTCTGGGGCCAACGTCCTGACTTTC; CDR3 protein: CASSLSGGNSGANVLTF
V gene: TRBV5-5; clone size: few; D gene: .; J gene: TRBJ2-7; CDR3 DNA: TGTGCCAGCAGCTCCGCGGAAGGGTCTATCTCCTACGAGCAGTACTTC; CDR3 protein: CASSSAEGSISYEQYF
V gene: TRBV7-9; clone size: .; D gene: .; J gene: TRBJ2-6; CDR3 DNA: TGTGCCAGCAGCTTAGGGGGGAATACGCGGTCTGGGGCCAACGTCCTGACTTTC; CDR3 protein: CASSLGGNTRSGANVLTF
V gene: TRBV7-9; clone size: many; D gene: .; J gene: TRBJ1-2; CDR3 DNA: TGTGCCAGCAGCTTAGAGTCGGGCAGGAGTGGCTACACCTTC; CDR3 protein: CASSLESGRSGYTF